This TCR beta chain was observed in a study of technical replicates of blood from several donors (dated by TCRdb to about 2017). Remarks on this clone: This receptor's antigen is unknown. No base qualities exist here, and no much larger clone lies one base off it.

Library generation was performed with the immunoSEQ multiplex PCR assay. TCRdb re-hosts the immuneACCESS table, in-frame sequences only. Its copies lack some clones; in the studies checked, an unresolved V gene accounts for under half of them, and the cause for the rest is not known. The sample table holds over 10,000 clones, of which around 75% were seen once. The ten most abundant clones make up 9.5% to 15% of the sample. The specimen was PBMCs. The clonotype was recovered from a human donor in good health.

The sequenced DNA: TGTGCCAGCGGAACAGAGACGAACACTGAAGCTTTCTTT. This encodes CASGTETNTEAFF. The sequence links TRBV6-5 to TRBJ1-1, with no confident D gene call. V is pared back by 8 bases and J by 1 base, with 11 bases lying between the germline termini. The CDR3, from cysteine to phenylalanine, totals 13 residues. CDR3 DNA only is kept here, 39 bases in frame from base 1. The germline V gene provides CDR1 MNHEY and CDR2 SVGAGI.